The clone carrying this T cell receptor beta chain occurred a few times. This specimen comes from a study of blood T cell repertoires in COVID-19. Study overall: The analysed material was cDNA or gDNA that came from T cells, B-cell-depleted T cells, or PBMCs.

Germline V gives CDR1 SGHNT, CDR2 YYREEE (reference sequence). Deletions cut 0 bases from V and 8 bases from J, with 9 bases between. The CDR3 totals 12 residues. Produced via immunoSEQ multiplex PCR; TCRdb's table is partial and in-frame only. The sample lists around 130,000 clones, almost 85% occurring once. Sequenced sample: peripheral blood. The TCR sequence derives from a man in his sixties with acute or convalescent COVID-19. V usage is TRBV5-4 and J usage is TRBJ2-7; D is perhaps TRBD2 (5 bases). The CDR3 sequence: CASSLEQTKQYF. The CDR3, as DNA: TGTGCCAGCAGCTTGGAACAGACTAAGCAGTACTTC.